This section outlines one T cell receptor beta chain sequence together with its context. This specimen belongs to a study of shared T cell receptors in the human thymus. TCRdb's table, derived via immunoSEQ multiplex PCR, lists solely in-frame clones and lacks some. The repertoire holds 540,000 or so clones, with 78% as singletons. The V gene lost 0 bases and the J gene lost 9 bases, with 9 bases spanning the gap. Germline V gene sequence: CDR1 SGHRS, CDR2 YFSETQ. The CDR3 is made up of 13 amino acids. The sample was also linked to a second study, of human thymus T cells.

Sequences were obtained from thymocytes. V usage is TRBV5-1 and J usage is TRBJ2-2; unclear D gene. The clonotype was recovered from a boy in the first two years of life with a congenital heart defect. This chain's CDR3 is CASSLGFERELFF. The CDR3 nucleotides are TGCGCCAGCAGCTTGGGGTTCGAGCGGGAGCTGTTTTTT.